This T cell receptor beta chain emerged from a study of OX40 agonist ivuxolimab in advanced cancers. V lost 2 bases, J lost 0 bases, and 10 bases stayed unmatched. The length of the CDR3 is 18 residues. Germline V gene lookup returns CDR1 SGHRS and CDR2 YFSETQ. The repertoire was sequenced with immunoSEQ multiplex PCR; TCRdb's copy has only in-frame clones and lacks some. The sample lists approximately 25,000 clones, 65% to 85% occurring once. The input for sequencing was CD4+ or CD8+ T cells sorted from blood, taken in a trial of the OX40 agonist ivuxolimab. The source is an adult with an advanced solid tumor such as melanoma, head and neck, liver or kidney cancer. The chain is built from TRBV5-1 and TRBJ2-3, with TRBD2 matching 9 bases. The CDR3 spells CASSFPSTSGPSTDTQYF. The CDR3 DNA follows: TGCGCCAGCAGCTTCCCATCGACTAGCGGTCCTAGCACAGATACGCAGTATTTT.